This T cell receptor (beta chain) was recorded in a study of blood T cell repertoires in COVID-19. Data came from immunoSEQ multiplex PCR; TCRdb stores just in-frame clones and leaves some out. Among 70,000 to 75,000 clones listed, more than 75% were seen once. J was trimmed by 5 bases and V by 6 bases; bases with no gene match: 5. CDR1 ENHRY and CDR2 SYGVKD come from the germline V gene. The CDR3 loop spans 14 amino acids. The sequence was collected from a human donor in a cohort sampled during active COVID-19. Sequenced material: peripheral blood. The chain has TRBV10-3 and TRBJ2-7; TRBD2 matches 12 bases. The CDR3 here is CAIRETSGSNEQYF. The CDR3 nucleotides are TGTGCCATCAGGGAGACTAGCGGGAGTAACGAGCAGTACTTC.